These 31 T cell receptor beta chains share one sample of origin, sequenced in a study of response to subunit inactivated influenza vaccine (dated by TCRdb to 2016 to 2019). The library was prepared using RT-PCR. Instrument on record: Illumina HiSeq 2500. Using fastp at Q25 and MiXCR, TCRdb reprocessed the public reads and kept productive beta chains. A single entry per CDR3 protein holds the most common genes and DNA from its merged rows. The sample records about 540,000 distinct CDR3 sequences, roughly 25% of which are singletons. Approximately 2.9% of the sample comes from the top ten. The data also belong to a second study, concerning T cells expressing NK-cell markers. The second study also describes: TCR beta cDNA libraries were made by 5'RACE template switching that added a universal primer site and unique molecular identifiers.

The sample in question was CD4+ T cells sorted from PBMCs, obtained roughly 12 days after vaccination. The origin of the receptors is a man aged 45 to 65 who received an inactivated influenza vaccine. Donor details come from another sample of the same person, matched by shared clones.

This clonotype was seen more than once but under ten times. This chain connects TRBV3-1 to TRBJ1-2; no clear D gene. Trimming removed 1 base from V and 5 bases from J, with 14 bases in between. The CDR3 sequence is 15 residues long. CDR1 LGHDT and CDR2 YNNKEL come from the germline V gene (reference sequence). CDR3 sequence: CASSQGPGDGYGYTF. The DNA for the CDR3 is TGTGCCAGCAGCCAAGGCCCGGGTGACGGGTATGGCTACACCTTC.

This chain connects TRBV6-1 to TRBJ2-1; 9 nucleotides match TRBD2. Germline CDR1 MNHNS, CDR2 SASEGT. The CDR3 extends over 17 amino acids. Losses at the gene ends were 5 bases for V and 4 bases for J; bases not matched to a gene: 12. The DNA for the CDR3 is TGTGCCAGCAGTCGCCCCGGAGGTAGCGGGAGATACAATGAGCAGTTCTTC. Translated, it gives CASSRPGGSGRYNEQFF.

The chain couples TRBV9 to TRBJ2-1; 9 bases are shared with TRBD2. From germline, CDR1 is SGDLS and CDR2 YYNGEE. V gave up 4 bases and J gave up 3 bases; unmatched junction bases: 11. The CDR3 runs to 17 residues. CDR3 region: CASSPPGSGGIYNEQFF. Written as DNA, the CDR3 is TGTGCCAGCAGCCCTCCGGGGAGCGGGGGGATCTACAATGAGCAGTTCTTC.

The rearrangement links TRBV6-5 to TRBJ1-4, with a tentative D call TRBD1 (5 bases). CDR3 length equals 16 residues. Between the trimmed V and J ends, which lost 2 bases and 0 bases, there was a span of 10 bases. Germline CDR1 and CDR2: MNHEY and SVGAGI. The DNA of the CDR3 is TGTGCCAGCAGTTACACAAACAGGCCAACTAATGAAAAACTGTTTTTT. This encodes CASSYTNRPTNEKLFF.

In its sample, this clonotype was seen once. J is TRBJ2-4 and V is TRBV6-2 or TRBV6-3; D possibly matches TRBD1 or TRBD2 (5 bases each). The germline gives CDR1 MNHEY, CDR2 SVGEGT. There are 15 residues in the CDR3. V was pared by 2 bases and J by 5 bases, with 13 bases between. The CDR3 coding sequence is TGTGCCAGCAGTTACCTTTGGGACGGAGAAAACATTCAGTACTTC. Translating it yields CASSYLWDGENIQYF.

This clonotype was seen a few times. The chain couples TRBV12-3 or TRBV12-4 to TRBJ1-5; D remains unclear. V was clipped by 6 bases and J by 7 bases, with 13 bases between them. The CDR3 has 13 amino acids. As DNA, the CDR3 is TGTGCCAGCAGACGACACAAGGGCCAGCCCCAGCATTTT. Translation: CASRRHKGQPQHF.

The rearrangement joins TRBV28 to TRBJ1-5; 10 nucleotides align to TRBD1. The CDR3 runs to 16 residues. CDR1 is MDHEN, CDR2 SYDVKM, per germline. J lost 0 bases, V lost 6 bases, and 5 bases had no gene match. The CDR3 is CASRTGQGGSNQPQHF. In DNA, the CDR3 is TGTGCCAGCAGAACCGGACAGGGGGGTAGCAATCAGCCCCAGCATTTT.

The V call is TRBV25-1, the J call TRBJ2-4, with D possibly being TRBD2 (6 bases). Looked up from germline, CDR1 is MGHDK and CDR2 is SYGVNS. The ends were cut back, 2 bases at V and 6 bases at J, with 11 bases in the middle. CDR3 size: 14 residues. This chain's CDR3 is CASSEAGTGNIQYF. CDR3 DNA: TGTGCCAGCAGTGAAGCGGGGACCGGAAACATTCAGTACTTC.

V and J are TRBV3-1 and TRBJ2-4; 12 nucleotides line up with TRBD1. Germline trimming cut 4 bases from V and 8 bases from J; bases unmatched to any gene: 9. Germline lookup yields CDR1 LGHDT and CDR2 YNNKEL (reference sequence). The CDR3 runs 16 residues. The CDR3 protein is CASSPEPGQGADIQYF. The DNA for the CDR3 is TGTGCCAGCAGCCCCGAACCGGGACAGGGGGCGGACATTCAGTACTTC.

J is TRBJ2-5 and V is TRBV10-3, with TRBD2 matching over 10 bases. Germline loops: CDR1 ENHRY, CDR2 SYGVKD. V lost 6 bases to trimming and J lost 4 bases; unmatched junction nucleotides: 2. This CDR3 is built from 13 residues. The CDR3 is CAISGTSVETQYF. The CDR3 DNA reads as TGTGCCATCAGCGGGACTAGCGTAGAGACCCAGTACTTC.

This clonotype came up a few times. This chain uses TRBV5-1 with TRBJ2-3; D might be TRBD2 (6 bases). Looked up from germline, CDR1 is SGHRS and CDR2 is YFSETQ. V was shortened by 5 bases and J by 6 bases, with 13 bases between the two germline ends. This CDR3 has 13 amino acids. The chain's CDR3 is CASRAAGGDTQYF. For the CDR3, the DNA is TGCGCCAGCAGGGCCGCCGGGGGTGATACGCAGTATTTT.

This clonotype was counted only a few times. The rearrangement links TRBV11-2 to TRBJ2-4; perhaps D is TRBD1 or TRBD2 (5 bases each). The V end lost 1 base, the J end lost 6 bases, and 10 bases lay between the germline ends. Germline values: CDR1 SGHAT, CDR2 FQNNGV. The CDR3 totals 14 residues. The CDR3 here is CASSLAGPLNIQYF. The CDR3 nucleotides are TGTGCCAGCAGCTTAGCGGGACCCTTAAACATTCAGTACTTC.

As DNA, the CDR3 is TGTGCCAGCAGCAGAGCCGGGAGCAGGGCAGGGAACACTGAAGCTTTCTTT. Translating gives CASSRAGSRAGNTEAFF. The rearrangement joins TRBV7-8 to TRBJ1-1; possible D gene TRBD1, 5 bases. Germline V CDR1 and CDR2: SGHVS, FQNEAQ. CDR3 length equals 17 residues. Trimming cost V 5 bases and J 1 base, with 20 bases left between them.

The V gene is TRBV20-1, the J gene TRBJ2-3, with TRBD2 matching over 10 bases. The junction had 9 bases not matched to a gene; V was cut back by 7 bases and J by 5 bases. In germline, CDR1 is DFQATT, CDR2 SNEGSKA (reference sequence). The length of the CDR3 is 14 residues. Written as DNA, the CDR3 is TGCAGTGTAAAGCGGGGGGGCGGTGGAGATACGCAGTATTTT. Translated: CSVKRGGGGDTQYF.

This clonotype was seen a handful of times. V is TRBV4-1 and J is TRBJ2-3; the D call may be TRBD1 or TRBD2 (6 bases each). Germline V gene data show CDR1 as MGHRA and CDR2 as YSYEKL. The CDR3 covers 17 residues. The V end lost 1 base, the J end lost 1 base, and 15 bases lay between the germline ends. This CDR3 reads CASSQGERGAGTDTQYF. CDR3 coding DNA: TGCGCCAGCAGCCAAGGGGAGAGGGGGGCTGGCACAGATACGCAGTATTTT.

There are many counts of this clonotype. V usage is TRBV7-2 and J usage is TRBJ2-1; 8 positions agree with TRBD2. Germline-derived CDR1 and CDR2 are SGHTA and FQGNSA. Trimming removed 3 bases from V and 6 bases from J; junction bases left unmatched: 1. There are 13 residues in the CDR3. Here the CDR3 reads CASSFGTSNEQFF. The CDR3 DNA reads as TGTGCCAGCAGCTTCGGGACTAGCAATGAGCAGTTCTTC.

V gene TRBV18 combines with J gene TRBJ2-7; D is possibly TRBD2 (6 bases). The CDR3 runs to 13 residues. Germline V lookup: CDR1 KGHSH, CDR2 LQKENI. V lost 5 bases to trimming and J lost 2 bases, with 10 bases between them. The CDR3 DNA sequence: TGTGCCAGCTCAGGGACTGCTGCCTACGAGCAGTACTTC. Protein product: CASSGTAAYEQYF.

This clonotype was counted at least ten times. V and J are TRBV5-5 and TRBJ1-2; possible D gene TRBD1, 5 bases. CDR1 and CDR2 (germline): SGHKS, YYEKEE (reference sequence). The CDR3 contains 14 residues. V lost 0 bases and J 2 bases, leaving 8 bases between the germline ends. The CDR3 nucleotides are TGTGCCAGCAGCTTGGGCGCAGGGAACTATGGCTACACCTTC. As protein: CASSLGAGNYGYTF.

The rearrangement uses TRBV6-2 or TRBV6-3 and TRBJ2-5; the match to TRBD2 covers 12 bases. The ends lost 5 bases at V and 6 bases at J; junction bases unmatched: 10. The length of the CDR3 is 16 residues. Germline assignment: CDR1 MNHEY and CDR2 SVGEGT. The CDR3: CASSDPTSGSRKTQYF. The CDR3, as DNA: TGTGCCAGCAGTGACCCGACTAGCGGGAGTCGCAAGACCCAGTACTTC.

This clonotype was seen more than once but under ten times. The chain joins TRBV30 to TRBJ2-3; D call uncertain. The V end lost 4 bases, the J end lost 6 bases, and 2 bases lay between the germline ends. CDR3 length: 9 amino acids. The germline V gene has CDR1 GTSNPN and CDR2 SVGIG (reference sequence). The DNA for the CDR3 is TGTGCCTGGACCGATACGCAGTATTTT. Translated, it gives CAWTDTQYF.

V usage is TRBV12-3 or TRBV12-4 and J usage is TRBJ1-2, with a weak D call TRBD1 (5 bases). V lost 5 bases, J lost 8 bases, and 18 bases lay in between. This CDR3 region has 14 residues. Here the CDR3 reads CASSLGGGSMGYTF. The CDR3 DNA sequence: TGTGCCAGCAGTCTTGGTGGGGGGTCGATGGGCTACACCTTC.

This clonotype was found a few times. V usage is TRBV20-1 and J usage is TRBJ2-7; 9 bases fit TRBD1. The CDR3 sequence is 12 residues long. The germline gives CDR1 DFQATT, CDR2 SNEGSKA (reference sequence). With 7 bases clipped from V and 6 bases from J, the junction kept 7 bases outside the gene matches. The chain's CDR3 is CSGQDRGGEQYF. The CDR3 nucleotides are TGCAGTGGTCAGGACAGGGGAGGCGAGCAGTACTTC.

There are a few counts of this clonotype. The gene calls are TRBV29-1 and TRBJ2-3, with D possibly called TRBD1 or TRBD2 (6 bases each). Per germline, CDR1 SQVTM and CDR2 ANQGSEA. This CDR3 has 12 residues. Deletions cut 4 bases from V and 5 bases from J, with 10 bases between. CDR3: CSVAGAEDTQYF. The CDR3 DNA reads TGCAGCGTTGCGGGGGCGGAAGATACGCAGTATTTT.

Many counts were recorded for this clonotype. The chain couples TRBV4-2 to TRBJ2-1; a possible D gene is TRBD2 (5 bases). Germline assignment: CDR1 LGHNA and CDR2 YNFKEQ. The CDR3 is 15 residues long. The V end lost 0 bases, the J end lost 1 base, and 7 bases lay between the germline ends. The CDR3 protein is CASSQETGSYNEQFF. In DNA form, the CDR3 reads TGTGCCAGCAGCCAAGAGACGGGATCCTACAATGAGCAGTTCTTC.

This clonotype was seen a few times. V and J are TRBV12-3 or TRBV12-4 and TRBJ2-7, with a possible D match to TRBD1 (5 bases). The CDR3 length is 15 residues. V dropped 2 bases and J dropped 2 bases, with 13 bases sitting between them. CDR3 DNA: TGTGCCAGCAGTTTACCCAGGGTAAGGGCCTACGAGCAGTACTTC. It encodes CASSLPRVRAYEQYF.

This clonotype was recorded at least ten times. This sequence joins TRBV5-1 and TRBJ2-1; TRBD2 matches 12 bases. Germline trimming cut 2 bases from V and 7 bases from J; bases unmatched to any gene: 4. The germline V gene has CDR1 SGHRS and CDR2 YFSETQ. The length of the CDR3 is 15 residues. CDR3 region: CASSFRLAGANEQFF. The CDR3 DNA reads TGCGCCAGCAGCTTCAGACTAGCGGGAGCTAATGAGCAGTTCTTC.

In DNA form, the CDR3 reads TGCGCCAGCAGCCAAGATCCGACTGCTACCACCGGGGAGCTGTTTTTT. Translation: CASSQDPTATTGELFF. The genes are TRBV4-3 and TRBJ2-2, with D unresolved. Per germline, CDR1 LGHNA and CDR2 YSLEER. The CDR3 contains 16 residues. Trimming took off 0 bases at V and 4 bases at J, with 12 bases between the two ends.

Ten or more counts support this clonotype. V gene TRBV28 combines with J gene TRBJ1-5; D is uncertain. The germline gives CDR1 MDHEN, CDR2 SYDVKM. There are 13 residues in the CDR3. Deletions cut 3 bases from V and 7 bases from J, with 10 bases between. The CDR3 protein is CASSFAGKQPQHF. In nucleotides, the CDR3 is TGTGCCAGCAGTTTTGCTGGGAAACAGCCCCAGCATTTT.

In its sample, this clonotype was seen a few times. This chain connects TRBV7-9 to TRBJ1-1, with a tentative D call TRBD1 (6 bases). V was pared by 1 base and J by 1 base, with 10 bases between. Germline V gene sequence: CDR1 SEHNR, CDR2 FQNEAQ (reference sequence). The CDR3 is 15 residues long. The CDR3 loop is CASSLGTGPNTEAFF. Here the CDR3 DNA reads TGTGCCAGCAGCTTAGGTACAGGGCCGAACACTGAAGCTTTCTTT.

This clonotype has more than one count but fewer than ten. The CDR3 DNA sequence: TGTGCCAGCAGTTTAAGGCCTATGGGCGGCTACACCTTC. Protein sequence: CASSLRPMGGYTF. The chain recombines TRBV28 with TRBJ1-2; no definite D call. There are 13 residues in the CDR3. The V and J ends lost 2 bases and 8 bases respectively, with 12 bases between them. Germline-derived CDR1 and CDR2 are MDHEN and SYDVKM.

V is TRBV5-6 and J is TRBJ2-1; D remains ambiguous. Trimming stripped 1 base from V and 2 bases from J, with 13 bases between. This CDR3 region has 16 residues. Germline V CDR1 and CDR2: SGHDT, YYEEEE. The CDR3 DNA follows: TGTGCCAGCAGCTTGTATGGCCGGGCGGCCTACAATGAGCAGTTCTTC. It yields the protein CASSLYGRAAYNEQFF.